The 5 T cell receptor beta chains below come from one sample, sequenced in a study of radiotherapy plus CTLA-4 blockade in lung cancer. Here immunoSEQ multiplex PCR was the method, and the copy in TCRdb shows in-frame clones only, minus some. The sample consists of roughly 44,000 clones, roughly 88% of them appearing once. The specimen was peripheral blood, collected from a patient treated with radiotherapy plus ipilimumab. All receptors come from a human donor with non-small cell lung cancer whose response to radiotherapy plus ipilimumab could not be evaluated.

This clone was picked up a small number of times. V gene TRBV6-5 combines with J gene TRBJ1-1, with 9 bases lining up with TRBD1. The CDR3 is 14 amino acids. The V gene's germline CDR1 is MNHEY and CDR2 SVGAGI. V lost 2 bases and J lost 4; bases outside the gene matches: 2. CDR3 in DNA: TGTGCCAGCAGTTACGGACAGGGGTTCACTGAAGCTTTCTTT. It codes for CASSYGQGFTEAFF.

This rearrangement joins TRBV11-3 to TRBJ2-2; D gene unclear. CDR1 SGHNT and CDR2 YENEEA come from the germline V gene. V lost 7 bases and J 3 bases, leaving 9 bases between the germline ends. There are 13 residues in the CDR3. The CDR3 region has the DNA TGTGCCAGCAAGAACAGCTACACCGGGGAGCTGTTTTTT. Translated: CASKNSYTGELFF.

The chain couples TRBV5-6 to TRBJ2-3, with 10 bases lining up with TRBD2. V dropped 4 bases and J dropped 3; count of bases not matched to a gene: 8. The CDR3 spans 16 residues. The germline gives CDR1 SGHDT, CDR2 YYEEEE. The DNA for the CDR3 is TGTGCCAGCAGCCCCACCCCGACTAGCGGGACAGATACGCAGTATTTT. This encodes CASSPTPTSGTDTQYF. Drawing the rest from reference TRBV5-6 and TRBJ2-3, the complete variable domain is DAGVTQSPTHLIKTRGQQVTLRCSPKSGHDTVSWYQQALGQGPQFIFQYYEEEERQRGNFPDRFSGHQFPNYSSELNVNALLLGDSALYLCASSPTPTSGTDTQYFGPGTRLTVL.

The V gene is TRBV23-1, the J gene TRBJ1-1, with D perhaps TRBD1 (5 bases). TRBV23-1 is given ORF status, its function remaining uncertain. V lost 7 bases and J 3 bases, leaving 12 bases between the germline ends. The CDR3 runs 13 residues. Here the CDR3 reads CASIDREDTEAFF. In DNA, the CDR3 is TGCGCCAGCATAGACAGAGAGGACACTGAAGCTTTCTTT.

The chain is built from TRBV28 and TRBJ1-2; 7 bases agree with TRBD1. The CDR3 contains 15 residues. After removal of 6 bases from V and 4 bases from J, the junction contained 11 bases not matched to a gene. CDR1 and CDR2 from the germline V gene are MDHEN and SYDVKM. CDR3 DNA: TGTGCCAGCAGAATACCGGGACAGCGGAGCTATGGCTACACCTTC. This sequence encodes CASRIPGQRSYGYTF.